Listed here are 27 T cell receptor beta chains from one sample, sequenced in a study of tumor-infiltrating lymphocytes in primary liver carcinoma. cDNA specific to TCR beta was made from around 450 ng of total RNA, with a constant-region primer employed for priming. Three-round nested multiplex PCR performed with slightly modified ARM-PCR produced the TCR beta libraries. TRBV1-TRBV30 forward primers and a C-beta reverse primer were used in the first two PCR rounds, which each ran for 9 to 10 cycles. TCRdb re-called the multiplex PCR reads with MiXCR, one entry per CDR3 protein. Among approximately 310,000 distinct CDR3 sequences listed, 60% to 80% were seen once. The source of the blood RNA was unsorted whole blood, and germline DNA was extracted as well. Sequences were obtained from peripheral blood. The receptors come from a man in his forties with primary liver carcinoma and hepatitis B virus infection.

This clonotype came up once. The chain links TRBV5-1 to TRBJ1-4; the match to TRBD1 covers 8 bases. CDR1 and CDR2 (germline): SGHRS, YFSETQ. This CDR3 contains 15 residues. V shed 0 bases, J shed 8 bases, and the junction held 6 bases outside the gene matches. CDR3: CASSLDTGGGEKLFF. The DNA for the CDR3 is TGCGCCAGCAGCTTGGATACAGGGGGAGGAGAAAAACTGTTTTTT.

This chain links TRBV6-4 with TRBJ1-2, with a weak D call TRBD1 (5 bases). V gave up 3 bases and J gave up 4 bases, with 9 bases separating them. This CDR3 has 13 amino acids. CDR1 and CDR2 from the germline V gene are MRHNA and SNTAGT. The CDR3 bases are TGTGCCAGCAGTGAAAGGGGCAGCTATGGCTACACCTTC. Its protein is CASSERGSYGYTF.

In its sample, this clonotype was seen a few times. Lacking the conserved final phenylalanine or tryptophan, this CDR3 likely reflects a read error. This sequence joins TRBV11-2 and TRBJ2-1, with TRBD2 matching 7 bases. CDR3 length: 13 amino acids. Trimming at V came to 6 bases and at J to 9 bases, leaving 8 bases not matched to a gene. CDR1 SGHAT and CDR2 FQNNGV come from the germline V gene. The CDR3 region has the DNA TGTGCCAGCAGTCAAACCCCTAGCGGTGAGCAGTTCATC. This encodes CASSQTPSGEQFI.

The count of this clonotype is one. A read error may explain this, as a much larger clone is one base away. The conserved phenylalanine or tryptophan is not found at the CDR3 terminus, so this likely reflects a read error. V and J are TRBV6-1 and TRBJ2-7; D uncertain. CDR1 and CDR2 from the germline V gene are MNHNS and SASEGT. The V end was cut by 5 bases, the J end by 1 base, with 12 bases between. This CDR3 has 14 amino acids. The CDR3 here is CASSPSATSYEQYL. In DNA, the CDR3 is TGTGCCAGCAGTCCGTCTGCGACGTCCTACGAGCAGTACTTG.

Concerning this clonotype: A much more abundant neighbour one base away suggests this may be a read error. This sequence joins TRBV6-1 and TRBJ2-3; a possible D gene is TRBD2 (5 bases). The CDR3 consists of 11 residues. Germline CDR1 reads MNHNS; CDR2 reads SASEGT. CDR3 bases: TGTGCCAGCAGTTGGGGAGATAGGCAGTATTTT. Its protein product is CASSWGDRQYF.

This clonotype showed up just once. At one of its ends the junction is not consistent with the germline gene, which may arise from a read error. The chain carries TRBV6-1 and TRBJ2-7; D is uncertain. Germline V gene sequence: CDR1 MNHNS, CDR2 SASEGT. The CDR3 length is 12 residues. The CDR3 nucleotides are TGTGCCAGCAAGGAAAAATCCTACGAGCGGTACTTC. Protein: CASKEKSYERYF.

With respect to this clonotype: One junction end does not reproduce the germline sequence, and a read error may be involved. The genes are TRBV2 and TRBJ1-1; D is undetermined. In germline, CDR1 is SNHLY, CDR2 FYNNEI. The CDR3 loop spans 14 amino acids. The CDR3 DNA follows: TGTGCCAGCAGTGAGTGGGCATCGAACACTGAAGTTTTCTTT. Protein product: CASSEWASNTEVFF.

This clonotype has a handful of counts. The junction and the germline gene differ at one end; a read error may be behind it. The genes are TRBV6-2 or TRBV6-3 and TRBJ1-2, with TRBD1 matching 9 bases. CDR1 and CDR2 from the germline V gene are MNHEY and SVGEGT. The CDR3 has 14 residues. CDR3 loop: CASSGGQGNSGYTF. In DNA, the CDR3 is TGTGCCAGCAGTGGTGGACAGGGGAACTCTGGCTACACCTTC.

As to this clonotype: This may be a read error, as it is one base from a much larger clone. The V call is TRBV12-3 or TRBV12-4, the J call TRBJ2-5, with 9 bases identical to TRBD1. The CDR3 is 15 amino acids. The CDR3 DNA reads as TGTGCCAGCAGTTCTGGACAGGGGTTAGCGGGTGAGCAGTGCTTC. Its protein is CASSSGQGLAGEQCF.

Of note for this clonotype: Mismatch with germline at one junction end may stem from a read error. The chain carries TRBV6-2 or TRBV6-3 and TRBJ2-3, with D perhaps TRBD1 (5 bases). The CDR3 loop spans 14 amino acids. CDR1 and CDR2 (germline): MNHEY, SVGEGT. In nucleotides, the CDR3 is TGTGCCAGCAGTTGGTGGGGTGGCACAGGTACGCAGTATTTT. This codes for CASSWWGGTGTQYF.

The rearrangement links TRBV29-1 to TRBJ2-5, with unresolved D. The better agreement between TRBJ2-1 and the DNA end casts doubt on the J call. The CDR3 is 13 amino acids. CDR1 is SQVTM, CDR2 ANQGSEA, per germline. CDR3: CSVDSHIQETQFF. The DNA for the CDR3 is TGCAGCGTTGATTCGCATATCCAAGAGACCCAGTTCTTC.

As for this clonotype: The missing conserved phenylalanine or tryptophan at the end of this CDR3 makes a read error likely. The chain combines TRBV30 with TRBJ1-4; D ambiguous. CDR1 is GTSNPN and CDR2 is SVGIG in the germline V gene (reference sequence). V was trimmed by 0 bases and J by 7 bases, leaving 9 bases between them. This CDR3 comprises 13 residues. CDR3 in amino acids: CAWSVGRGEKLFI. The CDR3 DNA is TGTGCCTGGAGTGTAGGTCGGGGTGAAAAACTGTTTATT.

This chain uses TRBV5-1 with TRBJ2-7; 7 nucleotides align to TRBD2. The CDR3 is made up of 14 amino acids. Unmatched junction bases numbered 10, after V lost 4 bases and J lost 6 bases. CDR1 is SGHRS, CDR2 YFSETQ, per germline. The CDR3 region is CASSDGTGGGEQYF. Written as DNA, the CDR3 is TGCGCCAGCAGCGACGGGACTGGCGGGGGCGAGCAGTACTTC. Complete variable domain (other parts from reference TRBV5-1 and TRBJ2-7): KAGVTQTPRYLIKTRGQQVTLSCSPISGHRSVSWYQQTPGQGLQFLFEYFSETQRNKGNFPGRFSGRQFSNSRSEMNVSTLELGDSALYLCASSDGTGGGEQYFGPGTRLTVT.

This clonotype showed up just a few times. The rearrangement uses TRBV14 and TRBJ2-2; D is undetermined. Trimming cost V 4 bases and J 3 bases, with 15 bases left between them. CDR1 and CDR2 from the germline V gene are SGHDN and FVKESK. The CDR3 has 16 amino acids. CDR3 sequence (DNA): TGTGCCAGCAGCCCCCGGACGGCATGGGACACCGGGGAGCTGTTTTTT. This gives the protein CASSPRTAWDTGELFF. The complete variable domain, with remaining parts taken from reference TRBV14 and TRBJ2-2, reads EAGVTQFPSHSVIEKGQTVTLRCDPISGHDNLYWYRRVMGKEIKFLLHFVKESKQDESGMPNNRFLAERTGGTYSTLKVQPAELEDSGVYFCASSPRTAWDTGELFFGEGSRLTVL.

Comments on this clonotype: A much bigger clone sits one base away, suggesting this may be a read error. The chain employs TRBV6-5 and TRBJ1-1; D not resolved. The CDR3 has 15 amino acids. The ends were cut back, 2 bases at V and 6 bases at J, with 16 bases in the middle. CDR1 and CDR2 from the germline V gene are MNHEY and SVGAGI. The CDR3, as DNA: TGTGCCAGCAGTTACGGGTTGGGGATGGTAGCTGAAGCTTTCTTT. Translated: CASSYGLGMVAEAFF.

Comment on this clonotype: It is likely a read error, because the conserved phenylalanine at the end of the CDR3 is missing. The CDR3 DNA sequence: TGCAGCGTTGAAGAATTTGGGATATGGAAAGAGACCCAGTACCTC. Translation: CSVEEFGIWKETQYL. V and J are TRBV29-1 and TRBJ2-5; D unresolved. V gave up 0 bases and J gave up 3 bases, with 14 bases separating them. CDR1 is SQVTM, CDR2 ANQGSEA, per germline. This CDR3 has 15 amino acids.

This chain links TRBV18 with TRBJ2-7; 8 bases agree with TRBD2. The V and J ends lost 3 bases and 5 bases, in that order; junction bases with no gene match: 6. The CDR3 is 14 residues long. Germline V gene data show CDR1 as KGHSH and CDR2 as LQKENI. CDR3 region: CASSPPGLVDEQYF. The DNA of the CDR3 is TGTGCCAGCTCACCTCCGGGACTAGTGGACGAGCAGTACTTC. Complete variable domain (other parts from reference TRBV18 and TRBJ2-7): NAGVMQNPRHLVRRRGQEARLRCSPMKGHSHVYWYRQLPEEGLKFMVYLQKENIIDESGMPKERFSAEFPKEGPSILRIQQVVRGDSAAYFCASSPPGLVDEQYFGPGTRLTVT.

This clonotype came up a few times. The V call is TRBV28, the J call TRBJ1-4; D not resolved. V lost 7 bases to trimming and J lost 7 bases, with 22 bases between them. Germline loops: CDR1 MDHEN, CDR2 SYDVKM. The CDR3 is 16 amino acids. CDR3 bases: TGTGCCAGCACCTCCTTCCCTGGACCGAGCCCTGAAAAACTGTTTTTT. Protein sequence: CASTSFPGPSPEKLFF.

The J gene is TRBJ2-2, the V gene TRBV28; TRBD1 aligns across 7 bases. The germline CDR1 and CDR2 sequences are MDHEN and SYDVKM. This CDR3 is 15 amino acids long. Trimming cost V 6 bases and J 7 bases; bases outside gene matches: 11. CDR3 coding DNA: TGTGCCAGCAGCGAGACAGGGTTGGGCGGCGGGGAGCTGTTTTTT. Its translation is CASSETGLGGGELFF.

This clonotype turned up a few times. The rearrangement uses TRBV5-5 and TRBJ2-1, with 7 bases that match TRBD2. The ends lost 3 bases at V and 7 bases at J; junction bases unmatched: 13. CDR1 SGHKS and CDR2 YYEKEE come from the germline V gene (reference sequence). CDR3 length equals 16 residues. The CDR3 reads CASSWGEGGRGNEQFF. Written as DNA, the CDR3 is TGTGCCAGCAGCTGGGGCGAAGGTGGGAGGGGAAATGAGCAGTTCTTC. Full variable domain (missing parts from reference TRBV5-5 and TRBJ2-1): DAGVTQSPTHLIKTRGQQVTLRCSPISGHKSVSWYQQVLGQGPQFIFQYYEKEERGRGNFPDRFSARQFPNYSSELNVNALLLGDSALYLCASSWGEGGRGNEQFFGPGTRLTVL.

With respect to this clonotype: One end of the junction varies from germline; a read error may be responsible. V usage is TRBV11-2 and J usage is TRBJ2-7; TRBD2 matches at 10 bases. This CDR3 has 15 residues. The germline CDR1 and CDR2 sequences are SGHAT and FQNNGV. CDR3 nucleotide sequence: TGTGCCAGCAGCCGCGCTAGCGGGAGCTCATACGTGCAGTACTTC. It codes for CASSRASGSSYVQYF.

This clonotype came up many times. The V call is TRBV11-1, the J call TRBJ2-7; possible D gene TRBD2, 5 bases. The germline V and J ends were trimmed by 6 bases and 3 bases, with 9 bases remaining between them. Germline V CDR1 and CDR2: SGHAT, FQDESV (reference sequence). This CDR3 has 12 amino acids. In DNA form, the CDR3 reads TGTGCCAGCAGTGGCGGGCACTACGAGCAGTACTTC. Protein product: CASSGGHYEQYF. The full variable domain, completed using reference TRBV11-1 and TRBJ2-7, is EAEVAQSPRYKITEKSQAVAFWCDPISGHATLYWYRQILGQGPELLVQFQDESVVDDSQLPKDRFSAERLKGVDSTLKIQPAELGDSAMYLCASSGGHYEQYFGPGTRLTVT.

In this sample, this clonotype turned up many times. This chain's CDR3 is CASSQVQGDYGYTF. The CDR3 nucleotides read TGTGCCAGCAGCCAAGTGCAGGGGGACTATGGCTACACCTTC. The genes are TRBV4-2 and TRBJ1-2, with TRBD1 matching 7 bases. Germline V lookup: CDR1 LGHNA, CDR2 YNFKEQ. Trimming took 1 base from V and 3 from J; bases not matched to a gene: 2. The CDR3 is 14 amino acids.

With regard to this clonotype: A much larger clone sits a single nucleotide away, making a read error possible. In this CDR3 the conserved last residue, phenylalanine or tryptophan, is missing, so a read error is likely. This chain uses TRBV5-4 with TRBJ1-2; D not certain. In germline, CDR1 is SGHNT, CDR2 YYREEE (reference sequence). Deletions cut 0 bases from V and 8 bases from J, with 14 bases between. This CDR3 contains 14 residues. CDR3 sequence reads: CASSLGSNSGGYTL. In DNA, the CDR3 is TGTGCCAGCAGCTTGGGGTCTAATTCGGGAGGCTACACCCTC.

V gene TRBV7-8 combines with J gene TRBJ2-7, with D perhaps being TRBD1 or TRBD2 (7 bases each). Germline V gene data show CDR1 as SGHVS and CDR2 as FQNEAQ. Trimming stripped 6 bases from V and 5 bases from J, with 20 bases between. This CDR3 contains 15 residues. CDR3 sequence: CASRAGGGQVHEQYF. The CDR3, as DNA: TGTGCCAGCAGAGCAGGGGGGGGCCAAGTCCACGAGCAGTACTTC.

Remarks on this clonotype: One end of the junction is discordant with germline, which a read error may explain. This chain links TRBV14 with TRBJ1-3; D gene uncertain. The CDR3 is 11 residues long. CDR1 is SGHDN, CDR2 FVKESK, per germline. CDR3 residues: CVSSPGFPIYF. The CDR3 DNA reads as TGCGTCAGCAGCCCGGGCTTCCCCATATATTTT.

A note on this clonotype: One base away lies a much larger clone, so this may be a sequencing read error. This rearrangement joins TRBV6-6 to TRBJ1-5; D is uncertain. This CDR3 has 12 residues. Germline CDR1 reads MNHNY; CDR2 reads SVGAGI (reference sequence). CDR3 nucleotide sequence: TGTCCCAGCAGTTACCCCAATCAGCCCCAGCATTTT. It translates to CPSSYPNQPQHF.